This entry features one TCR beta chain sequence. What it binds is not known. Indicated treatment: around 19 received Ad26.COV2.S at low or high dose, single or two shots; several received placebo; per-sample allocation not given. Each sample was drawn 63 days after the first injection (of vaccine or placebo). The shot given was an Ad26 vector that makes Wuhan-strain SARS-CoV-2 spike. Germline CDR1 is SGHNT and CDR2 is YYREEE (reference sequence). V shed 0 bases and J shed 5 bases, with 14 bases lying between them. The CDR3 is 15 residues long. This specimen comes from a study of Ad26.COV2.S vaccination and SARS-CoV-2 variants. On the study more broadly: A participant enrolled in the COV1001 Ad26.COV2.S trial arm provided the sample. Study-level points and caveats: Non-spike TCR breadth was similar in vaccine and placebo recipients. Breadth, reportedly substantial, characterized the spike-specific CD8+ and CD4+ T cell responses after vaccination.

Libraries were prepared by immunoSEQ multiplex PCR; TCRdb keeps only in-frame clonotypes and omits some of them. The sample lists some 340,000 clones, roughly 84% occurring once. This chain connects TRBV5-4 to TRBJ2-5, with D tentatively TRBD2 (6 bases). The receptor's source is a person aged 18-65 years who received the Ad26.COV2.S COVID-19 vaccine or a placebo. The sample was peripheral blood, taken in a trial of Ad26.COV2.S vaccine versus placebo. In nucleotides, the CDR3 is TGTGCCAGCAGCTTGGATGGGGGAGGAGGGGAGACCCAGTACTTC. As protein: CASSLDGGGGETQYF.